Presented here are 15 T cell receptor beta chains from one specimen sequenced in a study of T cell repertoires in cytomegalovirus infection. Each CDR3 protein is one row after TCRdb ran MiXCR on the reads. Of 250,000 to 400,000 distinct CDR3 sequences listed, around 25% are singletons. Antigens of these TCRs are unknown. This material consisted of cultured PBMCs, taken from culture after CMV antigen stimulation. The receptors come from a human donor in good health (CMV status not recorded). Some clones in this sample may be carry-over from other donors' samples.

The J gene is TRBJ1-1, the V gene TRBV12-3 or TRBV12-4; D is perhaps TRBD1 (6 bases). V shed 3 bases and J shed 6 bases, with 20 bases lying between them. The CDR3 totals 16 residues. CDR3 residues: CASSLTSRIGGPEAFF. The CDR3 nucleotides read TGTGCCAGCAGTTTGACTAGTAGGATTGGGGGGCCTGAAGCTTTCTTT.

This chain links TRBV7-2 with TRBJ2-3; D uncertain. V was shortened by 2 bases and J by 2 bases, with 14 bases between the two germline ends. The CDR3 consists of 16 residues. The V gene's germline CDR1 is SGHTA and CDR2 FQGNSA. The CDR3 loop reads CASSLIVFSLTDTQYF. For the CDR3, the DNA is TGTGCCAGCAGCTTAATCGTCTTCAGCCTCACAGATACGCAGTATTTT.

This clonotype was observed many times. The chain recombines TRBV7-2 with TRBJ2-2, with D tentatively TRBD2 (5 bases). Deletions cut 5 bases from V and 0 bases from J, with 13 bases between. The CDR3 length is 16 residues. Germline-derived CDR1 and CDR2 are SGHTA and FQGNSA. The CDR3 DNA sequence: TGTGCCAGCAGCCGCCTAGGACTCACGAACACCGGGGAGCTGTTTTTT. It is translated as CASSRLGLTNTGELFF.

CDR3 nucleotides: TGTGCCAGCAGCCAAGGGGGACAGGCGTTCCGGGAGACCCAGTACTTC. Amino acid sequence: CASSQGGQAFRETQYF. V gene TRBV3-1 combines with J gene TRBJ2-5, with TRBD1 matching over 8 bases. Per the germline V gene, CDR1 is LGHDT and CDR2 is YNNKEL (reference sequence). The CDR3 is 16 amino acids. The ends lost 1 base at V and 5 bases at J; junction bases unmatched: 9.

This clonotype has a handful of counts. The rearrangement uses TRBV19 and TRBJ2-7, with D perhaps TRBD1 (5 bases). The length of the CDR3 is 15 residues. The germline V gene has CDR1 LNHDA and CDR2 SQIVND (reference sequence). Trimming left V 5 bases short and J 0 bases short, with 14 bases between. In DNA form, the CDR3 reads TGTGCCAGTAGTCCAACGACAGCCTCCTCCTACGAGCAGTACTTC. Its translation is CASSPTTASSYEQYF.

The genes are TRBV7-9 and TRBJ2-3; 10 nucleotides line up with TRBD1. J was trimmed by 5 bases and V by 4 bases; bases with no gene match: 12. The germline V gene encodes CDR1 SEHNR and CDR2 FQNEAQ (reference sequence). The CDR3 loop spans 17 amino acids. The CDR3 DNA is TGTGCCAGCAGCTCGCCATCAGACAGGGGGCCCCAAGATACGCAGTATTTT. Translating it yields CASSSPSDRGPQDTQYF. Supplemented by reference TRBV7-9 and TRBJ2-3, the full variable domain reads DTGVSQNPRHKITKRGQNVTFRCDPISEHNRLYWYRQTLGQGPEFLTYFQNEAQLEKSRLLSDRFSAERPKGSFSTLEIQRTEQGDSAMYLCASSSPSDRGPQDTQYFGPGTRLTVL.

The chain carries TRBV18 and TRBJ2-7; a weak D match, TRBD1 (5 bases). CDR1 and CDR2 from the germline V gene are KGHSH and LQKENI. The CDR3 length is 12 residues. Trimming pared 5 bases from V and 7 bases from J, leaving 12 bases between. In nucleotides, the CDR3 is TGTGCCAGCTCAACGACAGCTGAGGAGCAGTACTTC. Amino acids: CASSTTAEEQYF.

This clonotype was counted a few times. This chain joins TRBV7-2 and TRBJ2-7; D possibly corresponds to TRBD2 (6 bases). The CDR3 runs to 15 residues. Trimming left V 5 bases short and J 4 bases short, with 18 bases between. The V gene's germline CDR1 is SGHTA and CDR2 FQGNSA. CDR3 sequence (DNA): TGTGCCAGCAGCCCCAGGCGGGGCCCTGGGTACGAGCAGTACTTC. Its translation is CASSPRRGPGYEQYF.

The CDR3 DNA sequence: TGTGCCAGCAGTTTTGGACTAGCGGGACCAGATACGCAGTATTTT. Translation: CASSFGLAGPDTQYF. This chain joins TRBV27 and TRBJ2-3; 12 nucleotides line up with TRBD2. CDR3 size: 15 residues. Germline CDR1 reads MNHEY; CDR2 reads SMNVEV (reference sequence). V dropped 3 bases and J dropped 4; count of bases not matched to a gene: 2.

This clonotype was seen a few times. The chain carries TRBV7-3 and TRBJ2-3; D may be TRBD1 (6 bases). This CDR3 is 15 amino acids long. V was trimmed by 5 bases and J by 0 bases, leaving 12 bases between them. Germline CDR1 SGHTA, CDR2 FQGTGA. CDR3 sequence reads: CASSRGQVSTDTQYF. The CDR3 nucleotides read TGTGCCAGCAGCCGGGGACAAGTTAGCACAGATACGCAGTATTTT.

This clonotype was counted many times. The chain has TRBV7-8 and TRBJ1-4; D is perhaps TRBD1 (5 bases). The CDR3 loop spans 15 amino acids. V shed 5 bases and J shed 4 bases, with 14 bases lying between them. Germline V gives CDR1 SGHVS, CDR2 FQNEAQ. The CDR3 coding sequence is TGTGCCAGCAGCCCCCAGTCAGGGAATAATGAAAAACTGTTTTTT. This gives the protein CASSPQSGNNEKLFF.

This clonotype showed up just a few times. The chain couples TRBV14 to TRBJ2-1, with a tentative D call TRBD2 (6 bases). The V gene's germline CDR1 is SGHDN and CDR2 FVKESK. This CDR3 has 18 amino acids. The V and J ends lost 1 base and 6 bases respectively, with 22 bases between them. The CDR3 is CASSQVFGTPAFFNEQFF. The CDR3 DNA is TGTGCCAGCAGCCAAGTGTTCGGGACTCCAGCTTTTTTCAATGAGCAGTTCTTC.

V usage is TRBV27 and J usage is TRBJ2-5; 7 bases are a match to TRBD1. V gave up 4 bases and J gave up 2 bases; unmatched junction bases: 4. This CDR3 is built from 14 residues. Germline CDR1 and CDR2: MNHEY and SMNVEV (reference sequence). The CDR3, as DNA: TGTGCCAGCAGTTCCGGGACAGTACAAGAGACCCAGTACTTC. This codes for CASSSGTVQETQYF.

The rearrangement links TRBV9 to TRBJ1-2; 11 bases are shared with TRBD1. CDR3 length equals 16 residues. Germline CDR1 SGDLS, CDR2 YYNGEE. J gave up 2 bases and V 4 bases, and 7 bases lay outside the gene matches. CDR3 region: CASSPVGTGGNYGYTF. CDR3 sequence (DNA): TGTGCCAGCAGCCCAGTGGGGACAGGGGGAAACTATGGCTACACCTTC.

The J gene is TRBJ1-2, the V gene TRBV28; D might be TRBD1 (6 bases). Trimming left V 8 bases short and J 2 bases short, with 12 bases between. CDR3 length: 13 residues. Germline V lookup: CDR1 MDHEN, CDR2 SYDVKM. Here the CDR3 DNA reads TGTGCCAGCGGGGGGCCAGGGAACTATGGCTACACCTTC. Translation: CASGGPGNYGYTF.